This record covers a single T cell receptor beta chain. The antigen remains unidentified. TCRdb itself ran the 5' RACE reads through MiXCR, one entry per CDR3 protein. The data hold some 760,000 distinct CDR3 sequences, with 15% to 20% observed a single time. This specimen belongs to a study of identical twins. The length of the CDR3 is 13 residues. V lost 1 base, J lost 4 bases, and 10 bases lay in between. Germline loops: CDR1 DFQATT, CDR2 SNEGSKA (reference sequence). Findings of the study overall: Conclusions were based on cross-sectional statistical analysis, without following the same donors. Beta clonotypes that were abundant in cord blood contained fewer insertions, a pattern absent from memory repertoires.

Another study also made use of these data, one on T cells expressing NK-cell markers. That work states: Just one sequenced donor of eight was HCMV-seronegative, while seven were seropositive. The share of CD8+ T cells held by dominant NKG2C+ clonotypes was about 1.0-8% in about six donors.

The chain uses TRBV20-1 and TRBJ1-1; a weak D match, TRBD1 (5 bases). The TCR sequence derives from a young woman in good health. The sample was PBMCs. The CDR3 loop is CSARVSGSTEAFF. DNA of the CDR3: TGCAGTGCTAGAGTTTCAGGGTCCACTGAAGCTTTCTTT.